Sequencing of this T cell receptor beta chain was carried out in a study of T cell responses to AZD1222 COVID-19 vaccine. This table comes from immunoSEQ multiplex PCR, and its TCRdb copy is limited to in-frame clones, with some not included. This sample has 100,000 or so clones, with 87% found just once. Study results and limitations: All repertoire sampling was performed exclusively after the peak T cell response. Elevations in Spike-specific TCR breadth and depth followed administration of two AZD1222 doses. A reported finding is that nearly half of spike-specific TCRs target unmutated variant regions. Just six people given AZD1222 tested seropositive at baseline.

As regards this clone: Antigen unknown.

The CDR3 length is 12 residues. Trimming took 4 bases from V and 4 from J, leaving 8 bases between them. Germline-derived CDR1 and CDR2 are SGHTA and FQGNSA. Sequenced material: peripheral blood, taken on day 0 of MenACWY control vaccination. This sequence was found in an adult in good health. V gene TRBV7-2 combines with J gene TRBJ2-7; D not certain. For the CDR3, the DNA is TGTGCCAGCAGCTCCCGGACGTACGAGCAGTACTTC. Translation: CASSSRTYEQYF.